The present T cell receptor (beta chain) was sequenced within a study of early T cells in non-severe SARS-CoV-2 infection (dated by TCRdb to about 2021). With regard to the full study: TCR sequencing used bulk RNA from unsorted whole blood, so alpha and beta chains could not be paired. Study-wide findings and limitations: VDJdb matching was skewed toward anti-spike CD8 responses and likely underestimated virus-specific expansions by missing private and CD4 specificities.

Its CDR3 holds 17 amino acids, cysteine through phenylalanine. Here the CDR3 DNA is all that survives: 51 bases in frame from base 1. V and J are trimmed by 9 bases and 1 base, and the gene matches miss 12 bases of the junction. CDR1 and CDR2 (LGHNT, FRNRAP) derive from the germline V gene. Set within a cohort of healthcare workers in London, UK, this nested case-control study involved weekly PCR testing of nasopharyngeal swabs along with blood sampling. Healthcare workers were enrolled in the week of the UK lockdown, from 23 to 31 March 2020, and were followed every week for up to roughly 16 weeks. Turning to this clonotype: No cognate antigen has been identified for it. Per-nucleotide qualities are absent, and no much larger clonotype sits a single base away.

The library was generated by 5' RACE. TCRdb lists the instrument as NextSeq 500. To correct for sequencing error and PCR bias, the TCR library protocol tagged individual cDNA molecules with unique molecular identifiers. Both TCR alpha and beta chains were sequenced, and tight co-correlation was observed between alpha and beta sequence abundances in each sample. The paper's processing steps were these. Decombinator V4 was used to annotate TCR sequences for V gene, J gene and CDR3. TCRs were defined as expanded if a significant change between any two time points was detected under a Poisson model with p below 0.0001. TCR abundances were normalised to the total number of TCRs sequenced per sample and expressed as counts per million. MAIT TCRs were defined by TRAV1-2 paired with TRAJ12, TRAJ20 or TRAJ33, and iNKT TCRs by TRAV10 paired with TRAJ18. A search of VDJdb, accessed on 1 November 2021, was run for TCRs annotated to CMV, EBV and SARS-CoV-2, with TCRs annotated for multiple antigens excluded. The public reads were reanalyzed by TCRdb: fastp trimming at Q25, MiXCR alignment, in-frame beta chains only. CDR3 protein duplicates are merged, each entry listing the most common genes and DNA. TCRdb assigned the V and J calls; the authors' analysis was not used. A total of around 63,000 distinct CDR3 sequences appear in this sample, approximately 6.1% of them only once. The ten largest make up approximately 3.6% of the sample.

This chain is built from TRBV12-5 and TRBJ2-2, with 9 central nucleotides matching TRBD2. The receptor was isolated from an adult who was a healthcare worker with PCR-confirmed SARS-CoV-2 infection or an uninfected control (not recorded which). The source was whole blood, collected at baseline. The encoded CDR3 is CARPPAGGRRNTGELFF. The DNA sequence follows: TGTGCTAGACCTCCGGCGGGAGGGCGAAGGAACACCGGGGAGCTGTTTTTT. Extended through the reference TRBV12-5 and TRBJ2-2 proteins, this CDR3 yields the full variable domain: DARVTQTPRHKVTEMGQEVTMRCQPILGHNTVFWYRQTMMQGLELLAYFRNRAPLDDSGMPKDRFSAEMPDATLATLKIQPSEPRDSAVYFCARPPAGGRRNTGELFFGEGSRLTVL.